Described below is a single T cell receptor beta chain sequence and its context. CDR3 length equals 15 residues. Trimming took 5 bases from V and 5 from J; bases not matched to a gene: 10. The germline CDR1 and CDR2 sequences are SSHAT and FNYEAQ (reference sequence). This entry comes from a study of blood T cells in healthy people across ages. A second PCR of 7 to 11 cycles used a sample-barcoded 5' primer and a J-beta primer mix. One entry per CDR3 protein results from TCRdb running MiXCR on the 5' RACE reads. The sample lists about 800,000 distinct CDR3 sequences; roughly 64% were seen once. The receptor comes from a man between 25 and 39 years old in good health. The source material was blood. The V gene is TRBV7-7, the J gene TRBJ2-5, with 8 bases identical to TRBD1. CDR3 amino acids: CASSALGQGVETQYF. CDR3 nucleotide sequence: TGTGCCAGCAGCGCCCTCGGACAGGGCGTTGAGACCCAGTACTTC.